The 26 T cell receptor beta chains below all came from one sample that was sequenced in a study of vaccination effects on CD4 cells after COVID-19. The data were produced by immunoSEQ multiplex PCR, yet TCRdb's version contains in-frame clones alone and is incomplete. Among about 47,000 clones listed, 60% to 75% were seen once. These TCRs' antigens remain unknown. Cultured cells yielded isolated CD4+ T cells after 10 to 11 days. All participants had two doses of either the BNT162b2 or mRNA-1273 vaccine. The specimen was CD4+ T cells from PBMCs cultured without peptide, collected after COVID-19 vaccination. Every receptor here comes from a human donor who received a COVID-19 vaccine.

This clone occurred a few times. The CDR3 DNA reads TGTGCCAGTAGTAGCGATAGGACCTACAATGAGCAGTTCTTC. This codes for CASSSDRTYNEQFF. J is TRBJ2-1 and V is TRBV19, with D unclear. The CDR3 length is 14 residues. Germline loops: CDR1 LNHDA, CDR2 SQIVND (reference sequence). Trimming removed 4 bases from V and 2 bases from J, with 9 bases in between. Variable domain in full (rest from reference TRBV19 and TRBJ2-1): DGGITQSPKYLFRKEGQNVTLSCEQNLNHDAMYWYRQDPGQGLRLIYYSQIVNDFQKGDIAEGYSVSREKKESFPLTVTSAQKNPTAFYLCASSSDRTYNEQFFGPGTRLTVL.

There are a few counts of this clone. In DNA, the CDR3 is TGTGCCAGCAGTAATGACATCAACAGCAATCAGCCCCAGCATTTT. Amino acid sequence: CASSNDINSNQPQHF. V usage is TRBV6-5 and J usage is TRBJ1-5; the D is unclear. Germline-derived CDR1 and CDR2 are MNHEY and SVGAGI. Trimming removed 5 bases at V and 1 base at J, with 12 bases between. This CDR3 spans 15 amino acids.

The chain joins TRBV5-1 to TRBJ2-1; D is unclear. This CDR3 is built from 15 residues. From germline, CDR1 is SGHRS and CDR2 YFSETQ. V was trimmed by 0 bases and J by 4 bases, leaving 11 bases between them. The CDR3 reads CASSLDTALYNEQFF. In DNA, the CDR3 is TGCGCCAGCAGCTTGGATACGGCCCTGTACAATGAGCAGTTCTTC. The full variable domain, rest sourced from reference TRBV5-1 and TRBJ2-1, is KAGVTQTPRYLIKTRGQQVTLSCSPISGHRSVSWYQQTPGQGLQFLFEYFSETQRNKGNFPGRFSGRQFSNSRSEMNVSTLELGDSALYLCASSLDTALYNEQFFGPGTRLTVL.

The genes are TRBV18 and TRBJ2-7; D may be TRBD1 (7 bases). Germline loops: CDR1 KGHSH, CDR2 LQKENI. Trimming cost V 0 bases and J 4 bases, with 16 bases left between them. The CDR3 runs to 16 residues. DNA of the CDR3: TGTGCCAGCTCACCACCGCAGGGGGGAGCCTCATACGAGCAGTACTTC. Translated: CASSPPQGGASYEQYF.

The chain links TRBV10-1 to TRBJ1-1; 9 nucleotides align to TRBD1. J lost 5 bases, V lost 3 bases, and 1 base had no gene match. This CDR3 contains 13 residues. Per the germline V gene, CDR1 is WNHNN and CDR2 is SYGVQD (reference sequence). The CDR3 region is CASSDGTGTEAFF. DNA for the CDR3: TGCGCCAGCAGTGACGGGACAGGGACTGAAGCTTTCTTT.

The chain combines TRBV21-1 with TRBJ2-2; TRBD1, the D gene given by the table, was not confirmed from the DNA. TRBV21-1 is a known pseudogene. The CDR3 consists of 13 residues. The CDR3 reads CASSPLDRGRLFF. For the CDR3, the DNA is TGTGCCAGCAGCCCCCTAGACAGGGGAAGGCTGTTTTTT.

This chain uses TRBV6-1 with TRBJ2-2, with D tentatively TRBD2 (5 bases). This CDR3 is built from 14 residues. The germline V gene has CDR1 MNHNS and CDR2 SASEGT. V gave up 0 bases and J gave up 5 bases, with 7 bases separating them. The CDR3 nucleotides read TGTGCCAGCAGTGAAGCTACGGGGACCGGGGAGCTGTTTTTT. Amino acids: CASSEATGTGELFF.

The chain employs TRBV4-2 and TRBJ1-4, with D unclear. V lost 0 bases and J lost 6, with 5 bases in between. Germline CDR1 reads LGHNA; CDR2 reads YNFKEQ. This CDR3 is 13 amino acids long. CDR3 nucleotide sequence: TGTGCCAGCAGCCAAGACCTAGATGAAAAACTGTTTTTT. It translates to CASSQDLDEKLFF.

The V call is TRBV5-8, the J call TRBJ2-3, with D possibly TRBD2 on 6 matching bases. CDR1 and CDR2 (germline): SGHTS, YDEGEE. Trimming left V 0 bases short and J 4 bases short, with 15 bases between. This CDR3 is built from 16 residues. The CDR3 DNA reads as TGTGCCAGCAGCTTGGAGGGGCGCGGGGTTGCAGATACGCAGTATTTT. The encoded protein is CASSLEGRGVADTQYF.

The chain is built from TRBV29-1 and TRBJ2-1; TRBD1 matches 8 bases. Germline CDR1 reads SQVTM; CDR2 reads ANQGSEA. The length of the CDR3 is 15 residues. V shed 7 bases and J 2 bases; nucleotides not matched to a gene: 10. The CDR3 is CSGAASGGPYNEQFF. CDR3 nucleotide sequence: TGCAGCGGTGCCGCGTCAGGGGGCCCCTACAATGAGCAGTTCTTC.

J is TRBJ2-7 and V is TRBV9; 7 nucleotides match TRBD2. The CDR3 loop spans 16 amino acids. Germline CDR1 reads SGDLS; CDR2 reads YYNGEE. With V trimmed by 3 bases and J by 0 bases, 9 bases remained unmatched. The CDR3 loop is CASSAYRERGSYEQYF. CDR3 sequence (DNA): TGTGCCAGCAGCGCCTATCGTGAGCGGGGCTCCTACGAGCAGTACTTC. Together with reference TRBV9 and TRBJ2-7, the CDR3 gives the full variable domain: DSGVTQTPKHLITATGQRVTLRCSPRSGDLSVYWYQQSLDQGLQFLIQYYNGEERAKGNILERFSAQQFPDLHSELNLSSLELGDSALYFCASSAYRERGSYEQYFGPGTRLTVT.

The V gene is TRBV3-1 (or the pseudogene TRBV3-2), the J gene TRBJ2-7; 7 nucleotides align to TRBD1. This CDR3 has 15 amino acids. The junction had 12 bases not matched to a gene; V was cut back by 6 bases and J by 4 bases. CDR1 is LGHDT, CDR2 YNNKEL, per germline (reference sequence). The DNA of the CDR3 is TGTGCCAGCAGAGGAGCACGAGGGGGCAGTTACGAGCAGTACTTC. This translates into CASRGARGGSYEQYF.

The chain carries TRBV2 and TRBJ2-3; 7 nucleotides line up with TRBD1. The germline CDR1 and CDR2 sequences are SNHLY and FYNNEI. The CDR3 length is 15 residues. V shed 4 bases and J 4 bases; nucleotides not matched to a gene: 8. In DNA, the CDR3 is TGTGCCAGCAGTGGAGGGGGCATAGGAGCAGATACGCAGTATTTT. It is translated as CASSGGGIGADTQYF.

V usage is TRBV7-8 and J usage is TRBJ1-2; D not resolved. Trimming took 3 bases from V and 2 from J, leaving 7 bases between them. CDR1 and CDR2 from the germline V gene are SGHVS and FQNEAQ. CDR3 length: 13 residues. CDR3 amino acids: CASSLQENYGYTF. The CDR3 DNA reads TGTGCCAGCAGCTTGCAGGAGAACTATGGCTACACCTTC.

The V and J genes are TRBV15 and TRBJ2-5; D possibly corresponds to TRBD1 (6 bases). The V gene's germline CDR1 is LNHNV and CDR2 YYDKDF (reference sequence). The CDR3 loop spans 13 amino acids. V lost 0 bases and J 13 bases, leaving 15 bases between the germline ends. Here the CDR3 reads CATSRDRLTGVYF. As DNA, the CDR3 is TGTGCCACCAGCAGAGATAGGTTGACAGGCGTGTACTTC.

There are a few counts of this clone. The chain employs TRBV3-1 (or the pseudogene TRBV3-2) and TRBJ2-1; 12 bases align to TRBD2. The CDR3 has 17 residues. Germline-derived CDR1 and CDR2 are LGHDT and YNNKEL (reference sequence). V trimming: 1 base; J trimming: 7 bases; junction bases outside the gene matches: 8. The CDR3 nucleotides are TGTGCCAGCAGCCAAGGCCTAGCGGGAGGGCTAGGGAATGAGCAGTTCTTC. It is translated as CASSQGLAGGLGNEQFF.

The rearrangement joins TRBV7-9 to TRBJ1-1, with D tentatively TRBD1 (6 bases). Trimming took 1 base from V and 0 from J, leaving 9 bases between them. The CDR3 runs to 15 residues. Looked up from germline, CDR1 is SEHNR and CDR2 is FQNEAQ (reference sequence). The CDR3 coding sequence is TGTGCCAGCAGCTTAGGGGGGCAGGTGAACACTGAAGCTTTCTTT. This translates into CASSLGGQVNTEAFF.

This clone was seen a handful of times. The chain joins TRBV5-1 to TRBJ2-2, with 8 bases identical to TRBD1. Germline values: CDR1 SGHRS, CDR2 YFSETQ. The junction had 7 bases not matched to a gene; V was cut back by 5 bases and J by 4 bases. The CDR3 consists of 15 residues. CDR3 protein: CASREGQGGTGELFF. In nucleotides, the CDR3 is TGCGCCAGCAGGGAAGGACAGGGTGGCACCGGGGAGCTGTTTTTT.

This chain links TRBV24-1 with TRBJ1-3; 9 bases are shared with TRBD1. The CDR3 runs 18 residues. V was pared by 1 base and J by 0 bases, with 6 bases of the junction left unmatched. Germline values: CDR1 KGHDR, CDR2 SFDVKD. The CDR3 DNA sequence: TGTGCCACCAGTGATTTATGGACAGGGGTAAACTCTGGAAACACCATATATTTT. This translates into CATSDLWTGVNSGNTIYF.

The chain uses TRBV12-3 or TRBV12-4 and TRBJ2-2; D uncertain. The V end was cut by 2 bases, the J end by 6 bases, with 4 bases between. This CDR3 has 12 residues. In DNA form, the CDR3 reads TGTGCCAGCAGTTTACCCCCCGGGGAGCTGTTTTTT. This gives the protein CASSLPPGELFF.

This clone was seen only once. The chain recombines TRBV3-1 (or the pseudogene TRBV3-2) with TRBJ1-1; tentatively, D is TRBD1 (6 bases). Trimming took 8 bases from V and 1 from J, leaving 17 bases between them. This CDR3 comprises 15 residues. Germline lookup yields CDR1 LGHDT and CDR2 YNNKEL (reference sequence). The DNA for the CDR3 is TGTGCCAGCGTCTTGGGGGGGCTTGGGAACACTGAAGCTTTCTTT. Its translation is CASVLGGLGNTEAFF.

This chain uses TRBV30 with TRBJ2-3; the D is unclear. V was clipped by 0 bases and J by 1 base, with 5 bases between them. Germline values: CDR1 GTSNPN, CDR2 SVGIG (reference sequence). The CDR3 spans 13 residues. The CDR3 spells CAWSVRGTDTQYF. DNA of the CDR3: TGTGCCTGGAGTGTACGCGGCACAGATACGCAGTATTTT.

The J gene is TRBJ2-3, the V gene TRBV6-6; 10 bases agree with TRBD2. The CDR3 spans 15 residues. V was clipped by 6 bases and J by 3 bases; unmatched bases: 6. The germline CDR1 and CDR2 sequences are MNHNY and SVGAGI (reference sequence). The CDR3 DNA reads as TGTGCCAGCAGCCACGGACTAGCGGAGACAGATACGCAGTATTTT. This codes for CASSHGLAETDTQYF.

This clone was counted between two and nine times. This sequence joins TRBV11-2 and TRBJ2-3; possible D gene TRBD2, 5 bases. Germline CDR1 is SGHAT and CDR2 is FQNNGV. The CDR3 loop spans 16 amino acids. V was pared by 5 bases and J by 5 bases, with 20 bases between. In DNA form, the CDR3 reads TGTGCCAGCAGCAGAGAACGACTACCACCTCAAGATACGCAGTATTTT. As protein: CASSRERLPPQDTQYF.

This clone was counted between two and nine times. CDR3 nucleotide sequence: TGCGCCAGCAGCTTGTGGGGACAGGGTCGCCAAGAGACCCAGTACTTC. This gives the protein CASSLWGQGRQETQYF. The gene calls are TRBV5-1 and TRBJ2-5; the match to TRBD1 covers 9 bases. The CDR3 contains 16 residues. From germline, CDR1 is SGHRS and CDR2 YFSETQ. The ends lost 1 base at V and 1 base at J; junction bases unmatched: 5.

This chain links TRBV29-1 with TRBJ1-1, with D perhaps TRBD1 (6 bases). Germline V gives CDR1 SQVTM, CDR2 ANQGSEA. V was shortened by 7 bases and J by 4 bases, with 16 bases between the two germline ends. The CDR3 is made up of 13 amino acids. The CDR3 sequence is CSGVRTEGTEAFF. CDR3 coding DNA: TGCAGCGGTGTGAGGACAGAGGGCACTGAAGCTTTCTTT.